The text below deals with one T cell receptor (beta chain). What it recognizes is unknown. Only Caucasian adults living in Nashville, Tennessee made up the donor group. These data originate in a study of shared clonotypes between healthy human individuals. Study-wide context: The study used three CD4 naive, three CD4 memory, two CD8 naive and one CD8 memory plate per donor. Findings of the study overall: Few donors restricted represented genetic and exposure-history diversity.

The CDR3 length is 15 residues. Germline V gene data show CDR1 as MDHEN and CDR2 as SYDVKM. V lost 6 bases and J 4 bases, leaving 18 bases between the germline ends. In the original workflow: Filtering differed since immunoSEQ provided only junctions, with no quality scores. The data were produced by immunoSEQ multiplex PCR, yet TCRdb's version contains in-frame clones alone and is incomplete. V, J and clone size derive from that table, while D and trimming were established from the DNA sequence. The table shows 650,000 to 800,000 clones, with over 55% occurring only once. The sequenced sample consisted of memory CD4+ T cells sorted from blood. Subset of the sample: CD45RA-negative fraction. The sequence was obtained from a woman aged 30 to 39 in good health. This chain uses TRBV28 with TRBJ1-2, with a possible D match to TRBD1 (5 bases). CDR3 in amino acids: CASREGLFLIYGYTF. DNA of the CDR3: TGTGCCAGCAGAGAGGGGTTATTCCTTATCTATGGCTACACCTTC.